This T cell receptor beta chain was identified during a study of radiotherapy plus CTLA-4 blockade in lung cancer. For the study at large: Objective responses arose in roughly 20% of patients, and 31% experienced disease control.

The V gene's germline CDR1 is MNHNY and CDR2 SVGAGI (reference sequence). The CDR3 is 14 amino acids. The trim removed 7 bases at V and 7 bases at J, leaving 12 bases unmatched. About this clone: Its specificity is not known.

Overall study findings and caveats: Expansion in blood of tumor-derived TCR clones was seen after radiotherapy plus ipilimumab.

Method: immunoSEQ multiplex PCR; TCRdb's copy keeps in-frame clones and lacks some. The sample includes about 85,000 clones, about 86% of them seen just once. The chain combines TRBV6-6 with TRBJ1-2, with 7 nucleotides matching TRBD1. The TCR was taken from a human donor with non-small cell lung cancer who had a partial response to radiotherapy plus ipilimumab. This specimen was peripheral blood, taken from a patient treated with radiotherapy plus ipilimumab. CDR3 sequence reads: CASNPGQAPPGYTF. The DNA of the CDR3 is TGTGCCAGCAATCCTGGACAGGCTCCTCCTGGCTACACCTTC.